This TCR beta chain was profiled in a study of blood T cell repertoires in COVID-19. Study details: Italy, Spain and the United States were the sources of the convalescent and acute COVID-19 samples. Nucleic acid was either cDNA or gDNA, and it came from T cells, B-cell-depleted T cells, or PBMCs.

The CDR3 contains 15 residues. Losses at the gene ends were 4 bases for V and 9 bases for J; bases not matched to a gene: 9. Germline values: CDR1 SEHNR, CDR2 FQNEAQ (reference sequence). As processed by the authors: The assay estimated nucleated cells by amplifying reference gene primers. Sequencing used immunoSEQ multiplex PCR; TCRdb keeps in-frame clones, though not all of them. That table gives V, J and clone size, and the DNA gave D and trimming. The sample has roughly 260,000 clones, roughly 86% seen once. The V gene is TRBV7-9, the J gene TRBJ1-6; TRBD1 matches at 7 bases. Specimen: peripheral blood. This receptor was taken from a middle-aged man who had recovered from COVID-19. CDR3 sequence: CASSSLTGSGSPLHF. Here the CDR3 DNA reads TGTGCCAGCAGCTCGCTGACAGGGAGTGGTTCACCCCTCCACTTT.